The present TCR beta chain was sequenced within a study of regulatory T cells in long-lasting Graves disease. Study results and limitations: New patients shared around 920 public clonotypes, fewer than the approximately 3,000 shared by persistent patients. Having few samples may have compromised the accuracy.

This clonotype was found a few times. Its antigen is unidentified. Noted time point: persistent/refractory GD, antithyroid drugs over 5 years with positive TRAb. After RNA was extracted from PBMCs, the TCR library was made from it. V was shortened by 5 bases and J by 6 bases, with 19 bases between the two germline ends. Germline lookup yields CDR1 SQVTM and CDR2 ANQGSEA. The CDR3 extends over 14 amino acids. Both iRepertoire HTBI primers and Arm-PCR of CDR3 regions were used to build the TCR beta libraries. Source study methods: Samples jointly harbored fewer than 70 TRBV and 12 to 15 TRBJ segments. TCRdb analysed the multiplex PCR reads with MiXCR anew, one entry per CDR3 protein. The V and J calls were not made by the authors but by TCRdb's processing. The table has fewer than 450,000 distinct CDR3 sequences, around 22% seen once.

This sequence joins TRBV29-1 and TRBJ1-2, with D unclear. The sample here was peripheral blood mononuclear cells (PBMCs), taken when the disease was refractory, from a patient treated with antithyroid drugs. This TCR was sampled from a female donor with Graves disease. DNA for the CDR3: TGCAGCGTTAGGCGGGCAGCCCAAATAAATGGCTACACCTTC. Amino acids: CSVRRAAQINGYTF.